This passage covers 25 T cell receptor beta chains from one sample sequenced in a study of OX40 agonist ivuxolimab in advanced cancers. The protocol was immunoSEQ multiplex PCR, while the TCRdb copy is restricted to in-frame clones and leaves out a portion. The sample carries approximately 40,000 clones, 70% to 90% recorded once. Sequencing used CD4+ or CD8+ T cells sorted from blood, obtained in a trial of the OX40 agonist ivuxolimab. The origin of the receptors is an adult with an advanced solid tumor such as melanoma, head and neck, liver or kidney cancer.

This clone came up a few times. The chain joins TRBV12-5 to TRBJ1-2, with 9 bases matching TRBD1. Germline CDR1 and CDR2: LGHNT and FRNRAP. Trimming took 2 bases from V and 3 from J; bases not matched to a gene: 10. The CDR3 has 17 amino acids. The CDR3 protein is CASGLPLGGDRDYGYTF. The DNA for the CDR3 is TGTGCTAGTGGTTTGCCCTTAGGGGGGGACAGGGACTATGGCTACACCTTC.

The chain links TRBV11-3 to TRBJ1-3; no clear D gene. Germline V gene lookup returns CDR1 SGHNT and CDR2 YENEEA. Trimming cost V 1 base and J 0 bases, with 13 bases left between them. This CDR3 has 17 residues. The CDR3 spells CASSLGWTTLSGNTIYF. The CDR3 DNA sequence: TGTGCCAGCAGCTTAGGATGGACGACGCTCTCTGGAAACACCATATATTTT.

The V and J genes are TRBV14 and TRBJ2-2, with 14 bases matching TRBD2. V gave up 3 bases and J gave up 8 bases; unmatched junction bases: 8. Germline V gene data show CDR1 as SGHDN and CDR2 as FVKESK. CDR3 length: 17 residues. CDR3 region: CASSQRLAGGPEGELFF. The CDR3 nucleotides read TGTGCCAGCAGCCAGAGACTAGCGGGAGGGCCTGAGGGGGAGCTGTTTTTT.

The chain has TRBV11-3 and TRBJ2-1; TRBD2 matches at 8 bases. Per the germline V gene, CDR1 is SGHNT and CDR2 is YENEEA. CDR3 length: 16 residues. The V segment lost 3 bases and the J segment 8 bases; nucleotides outside the gene matches: 12. CDR3 in amino acids: CASSLGAGDIGDEQFF. Written as DNA, the CDR3 is TGTGCCAGCAGCTTGGGAGCGGGAGATATTGGGGATGAGCAGTTCTTC.

J is TRBJ1-2 and V is TRBV11-2; D unresolved. CDR3 length: 11 amino acids. V lost 0 bases and J 8 bases, leaving 4 bases between the germline ends. CDR1 is SGHAT and CDR2 is FQNNGV in the germline V gene. In nucleotides, the CDR3 is TGTGCCAGCAGCTTAGAAGACGGCTACACCTTC. It codes for CASSLEDGYTF.

This chain links TRBV7-6 with TRBJ1-1; D uncertain. Germline V gene sequence: CDR1 SGHVS, CDR2 FNYEAQ. Trimming took off 5 bases at V and 2 bases at J, with 9 bases between the two ends. The CDR3 consists of 13 residues. CDR3 in amino acids: CASSAGPNTEAFF. In DNA form, the CDR3 reads TGTGCCAGCAGCGCCGGACCAAACACTGAAGCTTTCTTT.

The chain combines TRBV7-2 with TRBJ2-7, with 9 bases fitting TRBD2. This CDR3 is 16 amino acids long. The V and J ends lost 1 base and 4 bases, in that order; junction bases with no gene match: 8. Per germline, CDR1 SGHTA and CDR2 FQGNSA. CDR3 in DNA: TGTGCCAGCAGCTTAGTAAGGTTAGCGGGGGTATACGAGCAGTACTTC. It specifies CASSLVRLAGVYEQYF.

The chain recombines TRBV27 with TRBJ2-7; maybe TRBD2 (6 bases). There are 14 residues in the CDR3. V was clipped by 1 base and J by 0 bases, with 7 bases between them. Germline CDR1 reads MNHEY; CDR2 reads SMNVEV (reference sequence). Written as DNA, the CDR3 is TGTGCCAGCAGTTTATTCGGGGGCTCCTACGAGCAGTACTTC. Amino acids: CASSLFGGSYEQYF.

V is TRBV6-6 and J is TRBJ1-3, with a weak D call TRBD1 (5 bases). Trimming took 2 bases from V and 0 from J, leaving 8 bases between them. Germline-derived CDR1 and CDR2 are MNHNY and SVGAGI (reference sequence). This CDR3 contains 15 residues. CDR3 sequence reads: CASSYPTVSGNTIYF. CDR3 coding DNA: TGTGCCAGCAGTTACCCGACAGTCTCTGGAAACACCATATATTTT.

This clone was detected once. The genes are TRBV4-1 and TRBJ2-1, with D tentatively TRBD1 or TRBD2 (5 bases each). CDR3 length equals 17 residues. In germline, CDR1 is MGHRA, CDR2 YSYEKL. With 0 bases removed from V and 0 bases from J, the gap between germline ends came to 12 bases. The CDR3 coding sequence is TGCGCCAGCAGCCAAGATTTGGGGGTTGGCTCCTACAATGAGCAGTTCTTC. Amino acid sequence: CASSQDLGVGSYNEQFF.

This clone was seen just once. V and J are TRBV7-9 and TRBJ2-1, with D perhaps TRBD2 (6 bases). Between the trimmed V and J ends, which lost 6 bases and 5 bases, there was a span of 14 bases. The CDR3 extends over 14 amino acids. Looked up from germline, CDR1 is SEHNR and CDR2 is FQNEAQ (reference sequence). DNA of the CDR3: TGTGCCAGCAGTTCCGGGACTCGACACAATGAGCAGTTCTTC. Translating gives CASSSGTRHNEQFF. Full variable domain (rest looked up from reference TRBV7-9 and TRBJ2-1): DTGVSQNPRHKITKRGQNVTFRCDPISEHNRLYWYRQTLGQGPEFLTYFQNEAQLEKSRLLSDRFSAERPKGSFSTLEIQRTEQGDSAMYLCASSSGTRHNEQFFGPGTRLTVL.

This chain links TRBV19 with TRBJ2-3; possible D gene TRBD2, 5 bases. Deletions cut 8 bases from V and 4 bases from J, with 10 bases between. Germline values: CDR1 LNHDA, CDR2 SQIVND (reference sequence). This CDR3 spans 12 amino acids. CDR3 residues: CASARGPDTQYF. The CDR3 nucleotides are TGTGCCAGTGCCCGGGGTCCAGATACGCAGTATTTT. Together with reference TRBV19 and TRBJ2-3, the CDR3 gives the full variable domain: DGGITQSPKYLFRKEGQNVTLSCEQNLNHDAMYWYRQDPGQGLRLIYYSQIVNDFQKGDIAEGYSVSREKKESFPLTVTSAQKNPTAFYLCASARGPDTQYFGPGTRLTVL.

The V gene is TRBV10-3, the J gene TRBJ1-5; D remains unclear. V shed 3 bases and J shed 0 bases, with 6 bases lying between them. Germline V gives CDR1 ENHRY, CDR2 SYGVKD. The CDR3 sequence is 14 residues long. CDR3 in amino acids: CAISDGDSNQPQHF. In nucleotides, the CDR3 is TGTGCCATCAGTGACGGGGATAGCAATCAGCCCCAGCATTTT.

This chain connects TRBV7-2 to TRBJ2-3; TRBD2 matches 11 bases. This CDR3 is built from 15 residues. Trimming removed 3 bases from V and 4 bases from J; junction bases left unmatched: 3. Germline lookup yields CDR1 SGHTA and CDR2 FQGNSA. CDR3 sequence reads: CASSFSGGDADTQYF. As DNA, the CDR3 is TGTGCCAGCAGCTTTAGCGGGGGGGATGCAGATACGCAGTATTTT.

Worth noting for this clone: The junction does not match germline at one end; this may be a read error. The chain combines TRBV5-4 with TRBJ2-7; 11 bases map to TRBD1. Germline assignment: CDR1 SGHNT and CDR2 YYREEE (reference sequence). The CDR3 has 17 residues. CDR3 coding DNA: TGCGCCAGCAGCCACAAGTGGCTGGGACAGGGGGTATACGAGCAGTACTTC. This encodes CASSHKWLGQGVYEQYF.

V usage is TRBV5-6 and J usage is TRBJ2-7; D is unresolved. Germline lookup yields CDR1 SGHDT and CDR2 YYEEEE. The ends were cut back, 3 bases at V and 6 bases at J, with 7 bases in the middle. The CDR3 runs to 11 residues. The CDR3 is CASSSTAEQYF. The CDR3 bases are TGTGCCAGCAGCTCGACTGCCGAGCAGTACTTC.

The CDR3 region has the DNA TGTGCCAGCAGCCCGGGGACTCTCTACGAGCAGTACTTC. Protein: CASSPGTLYEQYF. This sequence joins TRBV4-2 and TRBJ2-7, with D possibly TRBD2 on 6 matching bases. Germline CDR1 is LGHNA and CDR2 is YNFKEQ. The CDR3 is made up of 13 amino acids. V was cut by 4 bases and J by 3 bases, with 10 bases left in between.

This rearrangement joins TRBV13 to TRBJ2-1; D uncertain. The length of the CDR3 is 13 residues. Trimming took off 7 bases at V and 4 bases at J, with 11 bases between the two ends. Per the germline V gene, CDR1 is PRHDT and CDR2 is FYEKMQ (reference sequence). The CDR3 sequence is CASKTLTYNEQFF. The CDR3 nucleotides read TGTGCCAGCAAAACACTGACGTACAATGAGCAGTTCTTC.

This clone came up once. The rearrangement uses TRBV19 and TRBJ2-1, with 11 bases aligning to TRBD2. The CDR3 totals 12 residues. V shed 6 bases and J 10 bases; nucleotides not matched to a gene: 2. The germline gives CDR1 LNHDA, CDR2 SQIVND (reference sequence). The CDR3 coding sequence is TGTGCCAGTAGCACTAGCGGGGGAGAGCAGTTCTTC. It codes for CASSTSGGEQFF.

This clone was picked up a small number of times. The chain recombines TRBV5-6 with TRBJ2-2; possible D gene TRBD1, 5 bases. With 4 bases removed from V and 3 bases from J, the gap between germline ends came to 10 bases. Germline lookup yields CDR1 SGHDT and CDR2 YYEEEE. CDR3 length equals 14 residues. CDR3 sequence: CASSPDSYTGELFF. The CDR3 coding sequence is TGTGCCAGCAGCCCTGACAGCTACACCGGGGAGCTGTTTTTT.

This clone has a handful of counts. This chain links TRBV7-9 with TRBJ2-1, with 14 bases aligning to TRBD2. Germline V CDR1 and CDR2: SEHNR, FQNEAQ (reference sequence). V was pared by 0 bases and J by 6 bases, with 1 base of the junction left unmatched. CDR3 size: 16 residues. As DNA, the CDR3 is TGTGCCAGCAGCTTAGCGGGACTAGCGGGAGTCAATGAGCAGTTCTTC. Residues: CASSLAGLAGVNEQFF.

J is TRBJ1-1 and V is TRBV4-1, with a tentative D call TRBD1 (6 bases). The CDR3 sequence is 17 residues long. With 1 base removed from V and 3 bases from J, the gap between germline ends came to 18 bases. Germline V gives CDR1 MGHRA, CDR2 YSYEKL. The CDR3 coding sequence is TGCGCCAGCAGCCAAGTCGGTGGGGGCGCCAGGGACACTGAAGCTTTCTTT. Translation: CASSQVGGGARDTEAFF.

This chain connects TRBV11-3 to TRBJ2-7; D not resolved. CDR3 length: 13 residues. Looked up from germline, CDR1 is SGHNT and CDR2 is YENEEA. V lost 6 bases and J 0 bases, leaving 9 bases between the germline ends. DNA for the CDR3: TGTGCCAGCAGTTCAGGTCTCTCCTACGAGCAGTACTTC. It encodes CASSSGLSYEQYF.

J is TRBJ2-7 and V is TRBV27; the D is unclear. Germline loops: CDR1 MNHEY, CDR2 SMNVEV (reference sequence). Trimming took 3 bases from V and 6 from J, leaving 9 bases between them. The CDR3 contains 12 residues. The CDR3, as DNA: TGTGCCAGCAGTTTTTCCGGGCGCGAGCAGTACTTC. This translates into CASSFSGREQYF.

This clone was found a few times. The rearrangement uses TRBV5-8 and TRBJ2-2, with a weak D call TRBD2 (6 bases). Germline V lookup: CDR1 SGHTS, CDR2 YDEGEE. The germline V and J ends were trimmed by 5 bases and 3 bases, with 17 bases remaining between them. This CDR3 is 16 amino acids long. The CDR3 sequence: CASRSRDLGYTGELFF. In DNA form, the CDR3 reads TGTGCCAGCAGGTCCCGGGACTTGGGGTACACCGGGGAGCTGTTTTTT.